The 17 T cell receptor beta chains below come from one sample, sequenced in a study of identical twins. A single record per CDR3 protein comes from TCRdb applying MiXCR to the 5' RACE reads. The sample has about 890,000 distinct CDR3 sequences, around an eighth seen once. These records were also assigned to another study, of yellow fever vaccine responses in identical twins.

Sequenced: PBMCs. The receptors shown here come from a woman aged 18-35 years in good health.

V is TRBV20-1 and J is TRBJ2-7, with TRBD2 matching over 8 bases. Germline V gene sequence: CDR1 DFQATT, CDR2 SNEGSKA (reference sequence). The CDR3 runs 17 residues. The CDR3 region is CCARHPFRGGSSYEQYF. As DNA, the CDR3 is TGCTGCGCTAGACACCCATTCCGCGGGGGGAGCTCATACGAGCAGTACTTC.

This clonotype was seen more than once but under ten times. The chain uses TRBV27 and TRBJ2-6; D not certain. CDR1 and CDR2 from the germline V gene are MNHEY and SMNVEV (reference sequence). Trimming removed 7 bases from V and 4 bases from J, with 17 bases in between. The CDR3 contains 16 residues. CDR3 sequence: CASTYSLSAGANVLTF. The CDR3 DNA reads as TGTGCCAGCACTTATTCCTTATCTGCAGGGGCCAACGTCCTGACTTTC. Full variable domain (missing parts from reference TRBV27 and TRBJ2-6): EAQVTQNPRYLITVTGKKLTVTCSQNMNHEYMSWYRQDPGLGLRQIYYSMNVEVTDKGDVPEGYKVSRKEKRNFPLILESPSPNQTSLYFCASTYSLSAGANVLTFGAGSRLTVL.

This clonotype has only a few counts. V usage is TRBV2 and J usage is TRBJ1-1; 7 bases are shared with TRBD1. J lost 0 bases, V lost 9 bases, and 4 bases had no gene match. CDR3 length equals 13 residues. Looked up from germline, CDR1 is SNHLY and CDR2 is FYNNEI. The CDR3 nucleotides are TGTGCCAGAAAGGGACAGATGAACACTGAAGCTTTCTTT. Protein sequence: CARKGQMNTEAFF.

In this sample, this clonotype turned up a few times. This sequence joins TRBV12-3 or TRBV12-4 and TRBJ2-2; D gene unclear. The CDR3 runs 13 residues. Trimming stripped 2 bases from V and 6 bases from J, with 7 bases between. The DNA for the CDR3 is TGTGCCAGCAGTTTATCCCTGGCCGGGGAGCTGTTTTTT. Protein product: CASSLSLAGELFF.

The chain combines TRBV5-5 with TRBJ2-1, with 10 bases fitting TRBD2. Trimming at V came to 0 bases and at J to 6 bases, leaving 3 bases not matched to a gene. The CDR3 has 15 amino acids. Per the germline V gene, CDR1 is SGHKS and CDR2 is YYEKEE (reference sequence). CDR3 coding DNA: TGTGCCAGCAGCTTGGCGGCTAGCGGGAGCAATGAGCAGTTCTTC. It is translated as CASSLAASGSNEQFF.

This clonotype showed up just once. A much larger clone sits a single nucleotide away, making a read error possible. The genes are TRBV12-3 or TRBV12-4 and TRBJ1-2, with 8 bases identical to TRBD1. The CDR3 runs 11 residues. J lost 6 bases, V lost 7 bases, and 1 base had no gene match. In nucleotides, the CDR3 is TGTGCCAGCACAGGGGGCGATGGCTACACCTTC. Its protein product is CASTGGDGYTF.

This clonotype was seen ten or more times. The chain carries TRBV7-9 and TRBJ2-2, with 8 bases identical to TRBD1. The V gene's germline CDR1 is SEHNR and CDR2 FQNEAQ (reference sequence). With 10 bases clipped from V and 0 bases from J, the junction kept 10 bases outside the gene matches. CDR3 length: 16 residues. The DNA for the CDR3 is TGTGCCATCAGGGGGCAGGGGCCCACGAACACCGGGGAGCTGTTTTTT. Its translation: CAIRGQGPTNTGELFF.

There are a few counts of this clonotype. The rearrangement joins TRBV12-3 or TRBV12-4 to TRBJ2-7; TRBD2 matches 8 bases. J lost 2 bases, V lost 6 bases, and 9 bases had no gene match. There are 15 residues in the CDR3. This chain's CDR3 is CASSPNSGTTYEQYF. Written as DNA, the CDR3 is TGTGCCAGCAGCCCCAATAGCGGGACCACCTACGAGCAGTACTTC.

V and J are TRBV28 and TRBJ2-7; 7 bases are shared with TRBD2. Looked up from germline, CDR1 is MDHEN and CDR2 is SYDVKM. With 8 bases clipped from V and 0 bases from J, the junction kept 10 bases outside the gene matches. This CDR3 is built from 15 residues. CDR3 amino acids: CASSLSGLSSYEQYF. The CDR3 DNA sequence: TGTGCCAGCTCCCTTAGCGGGTTGAGCTCCTACGAGCAGTACTTC.

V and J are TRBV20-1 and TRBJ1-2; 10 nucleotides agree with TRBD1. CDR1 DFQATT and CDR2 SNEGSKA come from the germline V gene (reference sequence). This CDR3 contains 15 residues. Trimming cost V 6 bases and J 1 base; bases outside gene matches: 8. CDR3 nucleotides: TGCAGTGCCCCCCCCGGGACAGGGGATAACTATGGCTACACCTTC. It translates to CSAPPGTGDNYGYTF.

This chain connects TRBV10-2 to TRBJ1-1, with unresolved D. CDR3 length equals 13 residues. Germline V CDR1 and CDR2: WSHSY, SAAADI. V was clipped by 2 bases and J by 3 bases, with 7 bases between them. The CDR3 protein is CASSEAGYTEAFF. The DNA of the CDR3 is TGCGCCAGCAGTGAGGCGGGGTACACTGAAGCTTTCTTT.

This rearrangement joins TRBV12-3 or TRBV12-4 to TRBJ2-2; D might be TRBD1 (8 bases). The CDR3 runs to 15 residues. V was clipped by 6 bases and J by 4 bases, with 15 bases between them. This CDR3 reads CASSHHRGGTGELFF. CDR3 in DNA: TGTGCCAGCAGCCACCACAGGGGGGGCACCGGGGAGCTGTTTTTT.

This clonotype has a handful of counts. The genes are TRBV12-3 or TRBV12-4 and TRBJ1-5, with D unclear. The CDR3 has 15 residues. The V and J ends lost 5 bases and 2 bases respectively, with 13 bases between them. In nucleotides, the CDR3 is TGTGCCAGCAGTCTGAGCGGGGAGCGCAATCAGCCCCAGCATTTT. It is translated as CASSLSGERNQPQHF.

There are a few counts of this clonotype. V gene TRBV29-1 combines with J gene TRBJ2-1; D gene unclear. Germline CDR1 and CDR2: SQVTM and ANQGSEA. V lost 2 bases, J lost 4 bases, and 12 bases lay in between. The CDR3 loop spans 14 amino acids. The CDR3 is CSVESGEKYNEQFF. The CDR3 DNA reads TGCAGCGTTGAATCCGGAGAAAAATACAATGAGCAGTTCTTC.

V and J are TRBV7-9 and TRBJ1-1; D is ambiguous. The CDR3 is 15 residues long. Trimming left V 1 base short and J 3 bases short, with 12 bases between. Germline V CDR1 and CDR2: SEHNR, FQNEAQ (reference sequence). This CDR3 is CASSLEVPTHTEAFF. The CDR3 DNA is TGTGCCAGCAGCTTAGAAGTACCAACCCACACTGAAGCTTTCTTT. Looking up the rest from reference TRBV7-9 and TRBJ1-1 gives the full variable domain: DTGVSQNPRHKITKRGQNVTFRCDPISEHNRLYWYRQTLGQGPEFLTYFQNEAQLEKSRLLSDRFSAERPKGSFSTLEIQRTEQGDSAMYLCASSLEVPTHTEAFFGQGTRLTVV.

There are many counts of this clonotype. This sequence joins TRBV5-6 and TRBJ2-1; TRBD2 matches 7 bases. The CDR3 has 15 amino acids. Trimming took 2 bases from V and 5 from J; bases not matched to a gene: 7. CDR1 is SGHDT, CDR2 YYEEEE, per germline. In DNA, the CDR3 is TGTGCCAGCAGCTTCCCGGGGACTATACACAATGAGCAGTTCTTC. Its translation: CASSFPGTIHNEQFF.

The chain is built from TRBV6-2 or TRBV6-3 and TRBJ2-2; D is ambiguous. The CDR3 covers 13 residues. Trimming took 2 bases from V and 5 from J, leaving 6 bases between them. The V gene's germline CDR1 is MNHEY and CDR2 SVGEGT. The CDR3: CASSYPETGELFF. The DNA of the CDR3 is TGTGCCAGCAGTTACCCGGAAACCGGGGAGCTGTTTTTT.